These 10 T cell receptor beta chains were all obtained from the same sample, sequenced in a study of blood T cells in healthy people across ages. A sample-barcoded 5' primer and a J-beta primer mix were used in a second PCR of roughly 6 to 11 cycles. TCRdb processed the 5' RACE reads anew with MiXCR; each CDR3 protein has one entry. The table lists around 990,000 distinct CDR3 sequences, approximately 25% of them singletons, with about 0.8% in the top ten. The same sample was also studied in work on T cells of mothers and their children.

Sequencing was performed on blood. Receptors were obtained from a girl aged 2-10 years in good health.

In this sample, this clonotype turned up many times. The chain uses TRBV20-1 and TRBJ2-4, with 8 bases identical to TRBD1. This CDR3 comprises 13 residues. The trim removed 4 bases at V and 6 bases at J, leaving 5 bases unmatched. The germline gives CDR1 DFQATT, CDR2 SNEGSKA (reference sequence). CDR3 DNA: TGCAGTGCTATCCGGACAGGGTCAAACATTCAGTACTTC. It specifies CSAIRTGSNIQYF.

The chain uses TRBV3-1 and TRBJ2-5; D gene unclear. V was pared by 3 bases and J by 5 bases, with 13 bases between. The CDR3 totals 14 residues. Germline CDR1 and CDR2: LGHDT and YNNKEL (reference sequence). CDR3 nucleotide sequence: TGTGCCAGCAGCCAGGTAGGGCGGTGGGAGACCCAGTACTTC. It encodes CASSQVGRWETQYF.

This sequence joins TRBV29-1 and TRBJ2-7; 9 nucleotides align to TRBD2. J gave up 6 bases and V 6 bases, and 6 bases lay outside the gene matches. Germline CDR1 SQVTM, CDR2 ANQGSEA. The CDR3 has 12 amino acids. CDR3 nucleotide sequence: TGCAGCGTCCCCGCGGGGGGGCGCGAGCAGTACTTC. It is translated as CSVPAGGREQYF.

The gene calls are TRBV29-1 and TRBJ2-7, with a tentative D call TRBD1 (6 bases). The CDR3 runs to 13 residues. Per the germline V gene, CDR1 is SQVTM and CDR2 is ANQGSEA. Deletions cut 0 bases from V and 6 bases from J, with 12 bases between. Written as DNA, the CDR3 is TGCAGCGTTGAAGACCCTCTGGGGGCCGAGCAGTACTTC. It codes for CSVEDPLGAEQYF.

This clonotype was detected only a few times. One end of the junction does not line up with germline, which may come from a read error. The genes are TRBV20-1 and TRBJ2-3; 10 nucleotides line up with TRBD2. Germline V lookup: CDR1 DFQATT, CDR2 SNEGSKA (reference sequence). The CDR3 runs to 17 residues. This CDR3 is CSARELAGRKPTDTQYF. The DNA of the CDR3 is TGCAGTGCTAGAGAACTAGCGGGGCGAAAGCCTACAGATACGCAGTACTTT.

J is TRBJ1-5 and V is TRBV28; D may be TRBD1 (5 bases). There are 15 residues in the CDR3. Trimming shortened V by 2 bases and J by 7 bases, and 15 bases separated the two germline ends. Germline V gene data show CDR1 as MDHEN and CDR2 as SYDVKM. The CDR3 spells CASSLKGLWGQPQHF. The CDR3 DNA reads TGTGCCAGCAGTTTAAAGGGTCTCTGGGGGCAGCCCCAGCATTTT.

The rearrangement joins TRBV4-3 to TRBJ1-3, with D unresolved. The CDR3 runs 16 residues. V lost 0 bases to trimming and J lost 0 bases, with 9 bases between them. Germline V gene lookup returns CDR1 LGHNA and CDR2 YSLEER. The CDR3 reads CASSQDRATSGNTIYF. The DNA for the CDR3 is TGCGCCAGCAGCCAAGATCGGGCTACCTCTGGAAACACCATATATTTT.

The chain links TRBV5-1 to TRBJ2-5; TRBD1 matches 12 bases. CDR3 length: 23 residues. Germline V lookup: CDR1 SGHRS, CDR2 YFSETQ. V gave up 0 bases and J gave up 5 bases; unmatched junction bases: 26. CDR3 residues: CASSLAMTRDRGLNRREMETQYF. Here the CDR3 DNA reads TGCGCCAGCAGCTTGGCTATGACGCGGGACAGGGGGCTCAATAGGCGGGAGATGGAGACCCAGTACTTC.

This clonotype was seen a handful of times. The junction does not match germline at one end; this may be a read error. V is TRBV11-3 and J is TRBJ2-3, with D possibly TRBD1 on 6 matching bases. The CDR3 sequence is 14 residues long. Germline V gene sequence: CDR1 SGHNT, CDR2 YENEEA. CDR3 DNA sequence: TGTGCCAGCAGCTTAGTCAGGGGCAATAGTTACCGGGATTTT. Translated: CASSLVRGNSYRDF.

A note on this clonotype: The junction shows a germline mismatch at one end, possibly a read error. J is TRBJ2-2 and V is TRBV9, with a tentative D call TRBD2 (5 bases). CDR3 size: 17 residues. Looked up from germline, CDR1 is SGDLS and CDR2 is YYNGEE. CDR3 coding DNA: TGTGCCAGCAGCGTAGGGGTCGGAATGGCCATTTCCGGGGAGCTGTCTTTT. It is translated as CASSVGVGMAISGELSF.